Presented here are 25 T cell receptor beta chains from one specimen sequenced in a study of T cells in women clearing cervical HPV infection. Clones were sequenced by immunoSEQ multiplex PCR, and TCRdb holds only the in-frame ones, with some missing. Its table records 15,000 or so clones. Sequencing used blood buffy coat. These receptors were taken from a woman aged 18 to 69 with a cervical HPV16 infection that either progressed to CIN3+ or cleared (not recorded which).

Points on this clone: From the germline J gene comes the end of the CDR3, since the read stops 3 residues before it. V and J are TRBV10-1 and TRBJ1-5, with 7 bases matching TRBD1. CDR1 WNHNN and CDR2 SYGVQD come from the germline V gene (reference sequence). CDR3 length: 15 residues. V shed 11 bases and J 0 bases; nucleotides not matched to a gene: 10. CDR3 protein: CAGPDREYSNQPQHF. The CDR3 DNA, read in part, is TGCGCCGGACCCGACAGGGAATATAGCAATCAGCCC.

Turning to this clone: Mismatch with germline at one junction end may stem from a read error. The read terminates 3 residues before the CDR3 end, so the remaining end is supplied by the germline J gene. Different DNA sequences within this sample yield the same CDR3. This sequence joins TRBV5-1 and TRBJ1-2, with 9 bases that match TRBD1. In germline, CDR1 is SGHRS, CDR2 YFSETQ. This CDR3 region has 15 residues. CDR3 region: CASSTSGTGNYGYTF. CDR3 bases read: TGCGCCAGCAGCACCTCCGGGACAGGGAACTATGGA.

As concerns this clone: The CDR3 end lies 3 residues beyond the end of the read and is filled in from the germline J gene. The rearrangement uses TRBV20-1 and TRBJ1-2, with D perhaps matching TRBD1 (6 bases). The germline V and J ends were trimmed by 6 bases and 1 base, with 24 bases remaining between them. Germline CDR1 DFQATT, CDR2 SNEGSKA (reference sequence). This CDR3 is 17 amino acids long. The CDR3 DNA, read in part, is TGCAGTGCCCCGGGGGGGGCCCTAGGAGGAGTTAACTATGGC. Protein product: CSAPGGALGGVNYG. The full CDR3 protein is CSAPGGALGGVNYGYTF.

To note about this clone: The CDR3 goes on 3 residues after the read ends, and that part is filled in from the germline J gene. The rearrangement joins TRBV7-8 to TRBJ1-6; no reliable D call. The V end was cut by 0 bases, the J end by 0 bases, with 6 bases between. CDR1 SGHVS and CDR2 FQNEAQ come from the germline V gene. The CDR3 extends over 16 amino acids. The CDR3 bases that were read are TGTGCCAGCAGCTTAGCGCTTAGCTCCTATAATTCACCC. Residues: CASSLALSSYNSP. The complete CDR3 protein is CASSLALSSYNSPLHF.

Turning to this clone: From the germline J gene comes the end of the CDR3, since the read stops 3 residues before it. The V gene is TRBV11-3, the J gene TRBJ2-3; 7 bases are a match to TRBD2. V shed 3 bases and J 1 base; nucleotides not matched to a gene: 1. The CDR3 extends over 14 amino acids. Germline values: CDR1 SGHNT, CDR2 YENEEA. This chain's CDR3 is CASSLGGGTDTQYF. The DNA read from the CDR3 is TGTGCCAGCAGCTTGGGGGGGGGCACAGATACG.

Comment on this clone: The read comes to an end 3 residues before the CDR3 does, leaving the germline J gene to fill in the end. This chain joins TRBV12-3 or TRBV12-4 and TRBJ2-2, with TRBD2 matching over 8 bases. This CDR3 contains 15 residues. The J segment lost 7 bases and the V segment lost 0 bases, leaving 4 bases of the junction unmatched. The part of the CDR3 DNA that was read is TGTGCCAGCAGTTTAGCTAGCGGGAAAATCGGGGAG. This encodes CASSLASGKIGE. The full-length CDR3 reads as CASSLASGKIGELFF.

To note about this clone: The read comes to an end 3 residues before the CDR3 does, leaving the germline J gene to fill in the end. V usage is TRBV5-1 and J usage is TRBJ1-2; TRBD1 matches 11 bases. CDR3 length equals 15 residues. Per the germline V gene, CDR1 is SGHRS and CDR2 is YFSETQ. The DNA read from the CDR3 is TGCGCCAGCAGCTTGGGGGACAGGGGGATTGACGGC. The encoded protein is CASSLGDRGIDG. The full CDR3 reads CASSLGDRGIDGYTF.

Concerning this clone: The read terminates 3 residues before the CDR3 end, so the remaining end is supplied by the germline J gene. The V gene is TRBV2, the J gene TRBJ1-2, with a possible D match to TRBD1 (5 bases). Germline lookup yields CDR1 SNHLY and CDR2 FYNNEI. The CDR3 runs 16 residues. Deletions cut 8 bases from V and 7 bases from J, with 26 bases between. CDR3 sequence reads: CASPSTQEGHGGGYTF. The CDR3 DNA, read in part, is TGTGCCAGCCCCAGCACCCAGGAGGGTCACGGGGGTGGC.

This clone is identified as medium-sized from frequency. The read falls 3 residues short of the CDR3 end, and the missing part is taken from the germline J gene. V is TRBV7-9 and J is TRBJ2-7; a possible D gene is TRBD1 (6 bases). The CDR3 has 15 residues. V dropped 5 bases and J dropped 4 bases, with 18 bases sitting between them. CDR1 is SEHNR, CDR2 FQNEAQ, per germline (reference sequence). The covered CDR3 bases are TGTGCCAGCAGCCCCCCGGGCAGGGGAAAATACGAG. Translation: CASSPPGRGKYE. Given in full, the CDR3 is CASSPPGRGKYEQYF.

A word on this clone: The read ends 3 residues early relative to the CDR3; the germline J gene fills the gap. V usage is TRBV7-9 and J usage is TRBJ1-1; the D gene is possibly TRBD1 (6 bases). Between the trimmed V and J ends, which lost 4 bases and 1 base, there was a span of 13 bases. CDR1 is SEHNR, CDR2 FQNEAQ, per germline (reference sequence). The CDR3 has 15 amino acids. CDR3 region: CASSSTGTTNTEAFF. The part of the CDR3 DNA that was read is TGTGCCAGCAGCTCCACAGGGACTACGAACACTGAA.

On this clone: The read falls 3 residues short of the CDR3 end, and the missing part is taken from the germline J gene. This chain joins TRBV29-1 and TRBJ2-1; 9 bases map to TRBD2. CDR1 and CDR2 from the germline V gene are SQVTM and ANQGSEA. The V and J ends lost 3 bases and 6 bases, in that order; junction bases with no gene match: 3. This CDR3 has 13 residues. The CDR3 DNA, read in part, is TGCAGCGTTGAGGGACTAGCAGCCAATGAG. Translating it yields CSVEGLAANE. The entire CDR3 protein reads CSVEGLAANEQFF.

As concerns this clone: The CDR3 end lies 3 residues beyond the end of the read and is filled in from the germline J gene. The chain is built from TRBV4-1 and TRBJ1-1, with D possibly being TRBD1 (5 bases). Germline lookup yields CDR1 MGHRA and CDR2 YSYEKL. V was trimmed by 4 bases and J by 2 bases, leaving 14 bases between them. This CDR3 region has 15 residues. The covered CDR3 bases are TGCGCCAGCAGCCCAGACCCAGGGCCCAACACTGAA. As protein: CASSPDPGPNTE. The full CDR3 reads CASSPDPGPNTEAFF.

For this clone: The read stops 3 residues short of the end of the CDR3; the missing end is completed from the germline J gene. The V and J genes are TRBV5-4 and TRBJ2-7, with TRBD2 matching over 15 bases. Trimming took 4 bases from V and 4 from J; bases not matched to a gene: 3. The CDR3 spans 15 residues. Germline values: CDR1 SGHNT, CDR2 YYREEE (reference sequence). Partial CDR3 DNA: TGTGCCAGCAGCCCCGGGACTAGCGGGAGGTACGAG. It is translated as CASSPGTSGRYE. Given in full, the CDR3 is CASSPGTSGRYEQYF.

CDR3 bases read: TGTGCCAGCCTCGTGGACAGTAACTCTGGGGCCAACGTC. As protein: CASLVDSNSGANV. The full-length CDR3 reads as CASLVDSNSGANVLTF. The V gene is TRBV2, the J gene TRBJ2-6; possible D gene TRBD1, 6 bases. The CDR3 goes on 3 residues after the read ends, and that part is filled in from the germline J gene. The CDR3 consists of 16 residues. Germline V gene sequence: CDR1 SNHLY, CDR2 FYNNEI. The germline V and J ends were trimmed by 8 bases and 0 bases, with 14 bases remaining between them.

With regard to this clone: The read terminates 3 residues before the CDR3 end, so the remaining end is supplied by the germline J gene. V is TRBV5-4 and J is TRBJ2-5; 8 bases agree with TRBD1. CDR3 length: 15 amino acids. Germline loops: CDR1 SGHNT, CDR2 YYREEE (reference sequence). V was pared by 0 bases and J by 6 bases, with 7 bases of the junction left unmatched. The chain's CDR3 is CASSLVYSGGQTQYF. CDR3 bases read: TGTGCCAGCAGCTTGGTGTATTCAGGGGGCCAGACC.

CDR3 loop: CASVTGEISNQPQHF. The DNA read from the CDR3 is TGTGCCAGCGTCACAGGGGAGATTAGCAATCAGCCC. This chain links TRBV28 with TRBJ1-5, with 7 positions matching TRBD1. The read gets to within 3 residues of the CDR3 end, and the germline J gene fills in the rest. V dropped 8 bases and J dropped 0; count of bases not matched to a gene: 7. CDR1 and CDR2 (germline): MDHEN, SYDVKM. This CDR3 contains 15 residues.

In regard to this clone: The read stops 3 residues short of the end of the CDR3; the missing end is completed from the germline J gene. V gene TRBV11-3 combines with J gene TRBJ2-2, with TRBD1 matching 8 bases. Unmatched junction bases numbered 2, after V lost 5 bases and J lost 0 bases. Germline V gene lookup returns CDR1 SGHNT and CDR2 YENEEA. The CDR3 is 15 residues long. The CDR3 loop reads CASSPQGANTGELFF. The CDR3 DNA, read in part, is TGTGCCAGCAGCCCACAGGGGGCGAACACCGGGGAG.

To note about this clone: The read halts 3 residues ahead of the CDR3 end, with the missing end drawn from the germline J gene. V is TRBV28 and J is TRBJ2-3; 15 positions match TRBD2. J was trimmed by 5 bases and V by 5 bases; bases with no gene match: 5. CDR1 is MDHEN, CDR2 SYDVKM, per germline. The CDR3 is 16 amino acids. The CDR3 is CASSLGLAGGGDTQYF. The sequenced part of the CDR3 DNA is TGTGCCAGCAGTCTGGGACTAGCGGGGGGTGGAGATACG.

Notes on this clone: The read terminates 3 residues before the CDR3 end, so the remaining end is supplied by the germline J gene. The chain couples TRBV18 to TRBJ1-3, with 8 bases fitting TRBD1. J lost 0 bases, V lost 4 bases, and 8 bases had no gene match. The CDR3 spans 17 residues. CDR1 is KGHSH and CDR2 is LQKENI in the germline V gene. CDR3 amino acids: CASSLGQALHSGNTIYF. The part of the CDR3 DNA that was read is TGTGCCAGCTCACTGGGACAGGCTTTACACTCTGGAAACACC.

Turning to this clone: The CDR3 end lies 3 residues beyond the end of the read and is filled in from the germline J gene. This chain connects TRBV6-2 or TRBV6-3 to TRBJ2-3, with 11 nucleotides matching TRBD2. This CDR3 spans 15 amino acids. The germline V gene has CDR1 MNHEY and CDR2 SVGEGT. This CDR3 reads CASSLTSGGQETQYF. CDR3 DNA (partial): TGTGCCAGCAGTTTAACTAGCGGGGGTCAAGAGACG.

Incomplete CDR3 DNA: TGCAGTGCTAGAGCCCACAGTTTTTCCCCTGGGGCCAACGTC. The encoded protein is CSARAHSFSPGANV. In full, the CDR3 reads CSARAHSFSPGANVLTF. This sequence joins TRBV20-1 and TRBJ2-6; no firm D call. The CDR3 goes on 3 residues after the read ends, and that part is filled in from the germline J gene. CDR3 length: 17 amino acids. The V and J ends lost 1 base and 2 bases respectively, with 15 bases between them. CDR1 DFQATT and CDR2 SNEGSKA come from the germline V gene (reference sequence).

Details on this clone: The read finishes 3 residues shy of the CDR3 end, and the germline J gene is used to complete it. V usage is TRBV7-3 and J usage is TRBJ2-3; no reliable D call. V was clipped by 5 bases and J by 2 bases, with 11 bases between them. Germline assignment: CDR1 SGHTA and CDR2 FQGTGA. The CDR3 totals 14 residues. The DNA read from the CDR3 is TGTGCCAGCAGCCTAGATGGCCACACAGATACG. Protein: CASSLDGHTDT. The full CDR3 reads CASSLDGHTDTQYF.

On this clone: Read coverage stops 3 residues before the CDR3 terminus; the germline J gene supplies the remainder. The genes are TRBV11-3 and TRBJ2-3; TRBD1 is a possible D gene (5 bases). The V end was cut by 4 bases, the J end by 2 bases, with 13 bases between. Germline V CDR1 and CDR2: SGHNT, YENEEA. The CDR3 has 15 residues. The CDR3 loop reads CASSSRPTVTDTQYF. The sequenced part of the CDR3 DNA is TGTGCCAGCAGCTCCCGTCCGACAGTCACAGATACG.

Comment on this clone: The missing CDR3 end, 3 residues past where the read stops, is filled in from the germline J gene. The rearrangement joins TRBV6-2 or TRBV6-3 to TRBJ2-5, with 8 positions matching TRBD1. Germline-derived CDR1 and CDR2 are MNHEY and SVGEGT. Trimming cost V 6 bases and J 5 bases; bases outside gene matches: 14. This CDR3 region has 16 residues. The CDR3 sequence: CASRPSSRGRTETQYF. CDR3 DNA (partial): TGTGCCAGCAGACCTTCCTCCAGGGGGCGCACGGAGACC.

Worth noting for this clone: The CDR3 end lies 3 residues beyond the end of the read and is filled in from the germline J gene. The chain couples TRBV5-6 to TRBJ1-4; perhaps TRBD1 as D (6 bases). Germline assignment: CDR1 SGHDT and CDR2 YYEEEE. The CDR3 is 15 residues long. The part of the CDR3 DNA that was read is TGTGCCAGCAGCTCTACGGACAGTGGGAATTCACCA. Its protein is CASSSTDSGNSP. The whole CDR3 region reads CASSSTDSGNSPLFF.